One and the same sample provided the 32 T cell receptor beta chains below, sequenced in a study of cytomegalovirus exposure and HLA in healthy donors. Researchers ran the PCR with 60 Vbeta and 13 Jbeta primers. Profiled with immunoSEQ multiplex PCR; TCRdb holds only in-frame clones, not every one. The sample lists 160,000 or so clones, over 75% seen once, with 1% to 1.5% in the top ten. The sequenced sample was PBMCs. The origin of the receptors is a man aged 50-60 years in good health and CMV-seropositive.

CDR3 DNA: TGTGCCAGCACTGTTGACAGGAGCAATCAGCCCCAGCATTTT. Translated: CASTVDRSNQPQHF. The gene calls are TRBV6-1 and TRBJ1-5; D may be TRBD1 (6 bases). This CDR3 contains 14 residues. Trimming removed 7 bases from V and 1 base from J, with 11 bases in between. CDR1 is MNHNS and CDR2 is SASEGT in the germline V gene.

This clone was seen only a few times. The V and J genes are TRBV6-1 and TRBJ1-2; 7 bases are a match to TRBD1. The CDR3 totals 14 residues. The V segment lost 2 bases and the J segment 8 bases; nucleotides outside the gene matches: 8. Germline CDR1 MNHNS, CDR2 SASEGT. CDR3 amino acids: CASSEPGQRRGYTF. The DNA for the CDR3 is TGTGCCAGCAGTGAACCGGGACAGAGAAGGGGCTACACCTTC.

The rearrangement uses TRBV7-9 and TRBJ1-2; a possible D gene is TRBD1 (5 bases). The CDR3 runs to 14 residues. Germline V gives CDR1 SEHNR, CDR2 FQNEAQ (reference sequence). Deletions cut 5 bases from V and 6 bases from J, with 16 bases between. CDR3 region: CASSADPTVNGYTF. The CDR3 DNA follows: TGTGCCAGCAGCGCAGACCCGACAGTCAATGGCTACACCTTC. Full variable domain (rest looked up from reference TRBV7-9 and TRBJ1-2): DTGVSQNPRHKITKRGQNVTFRCDPISEHNRLYWYRQTLGQGPEFLTYFQNEAQLEKSRLLSDRFSAERPKGSFSTLEIQRTEQGDSAMYLCASSADPTVNGYTFGSGTRLTVV.

This clone turned up a few times. The rearrangement joins TRBV7-8 to TRBJ2-7, with unresolved D. CDR1 is SGHVS, CDR2 FQNEAQ, per germline. This CDR3 region has 15 residues. V was cut by 3 bases and J by 0 bases, with 12 bases left in between. CDR3 DNA sequence: TGTGCCAGCAGCTTTAAAAGGTGGAGCTCCTACGAGCAGTACTTC. Its protein product is CASSFKRWSSYEQYF.

The rearrangement joins TRBV5-8 to TRBJ2-2, with D unclear. The CDR3 is 13 amino acids. Germline V gene sequence: CDR1 SGHTS, CDR2 YDEGEE. Trimming cost V 7 bases and J 4 bases, with 11 bases left between them. The CDR3 loop is CASLKAGTGELFF. The DNA for the CDR3 is TGTGCCAGCCTCAAGGCAGGCACCGGGGAGCTGTTTTTT.

This sequence joins TRBV18 and TRBJ1-2; TRBD1 matches 12 bases. Germline lookup yields CDR1 KGHSH and CDR2 LQKENI. This CDR3 is built from 17 residues. Trimming at V came to 3 bases and at J to 4 bases, leaving 9 bases not matched to a gene. In DNA form, the CDR3 reads TGTGCCAGCTCACCCATCGGGACAGGGGGCAATGGCTATGGCTACACCTTC. Translated, it gives CASSPIGTGGNGYGYTF. The full variable domain, completed using reference TRBV18 and TRBJ1-2, is NAGVMQNPRHLVRRRGQEARLRCSPMKGHSHVYWYRQLPEEGLKFMVYLQKENIIDESGMPKERFSAEFPKEGPSILRIQQVVRGDSAAYFCASSPIGTGGNGYGYTFGSGTRLTVV.

This clone was counted a single time. V is TRBV28 and J is TRBJ1-2, with D perhaps TRBD1 (6 bases). The CDR3 spans 14 residues. V dropped 2 bases and J dropped 5 bases, with 12 bases sitting between them. Germline lookup yields CDR1 MDHEN and CDR2 SYDVKM. Written as DNA, the CDR3 is TGTGCCAGCAGTTTACCGGGACACCTTTATGGCTACACCTTC. Protein sequence: CASSLPGHLYGYTF.

V gene TRBV5-4 combines with J gene TRBJ2-1, with D perhaps TRBD2 (6 bases). The CDR3 contains 14 residues. Between the trimmed V and J ends, which lost 0 bases and 7 bases, there was a span of 11 bases. Per the germline V gene, CDR1 is SGHNT and CDR2 is YYREEE (reference sequence). The CDR3 region has the DNA TGTGCCAGCAGCTTGGGGAGGGCTGGGAATGAGCAGTTCTTC. This codes for CASSLGRAGNEQFF.

This clone was counted a single time. The chain has TRBV28 and TRBJ2-2; possibly TRBD2 for D (5 bases). Germline CDR1 and CDR2: MDHEN and SYDVKM. The CDR3 is 17 residues long. With 5 bases removed from V and 5 bases from J, the gap between germline ends came to 21 bases. This CDR3 reads CASSPPGWRMITGELFF. CDR3 bases: TGTGCCAGCAGTCCCCCGGGGTGGAGGATGATTACCGGGGAGCTGTTTTTT.

The sample holds a few counts of this clone. Other nucleotide sequences in the sample specify the same CDR3. The chain employs TRBV18 and TRBJ1-1; D gene uncertain. Germline V lookup: CDR1 KGHSH, CDR2 LQKENI. There are 14 residues in the CDR3. V was pared by 3 bases and J by 1 base, with 9 bases between. The CDR3 sequence: CASSPAQRNTEAFF. The CDR3 bases are TGTGCCAGCTCACCCGCCCAGCGGAACACTGAAGCTTTCTTT.

The J gene is TRBJ1-2, the V gene TRBV7-8; a weak D match, TRBD1 (5 bases). The CDR3 extends over 14 amino acids. Germline CDR1 SGHVS, CDR2 FQNEAQ. V was pared by 2 bases and J by 3 bases, with 10 bases between. CDR3 bases: TGTGCCAGCAGCTTACAGGGCCGGGACTATGGCTACACCTTC. Protein: CASSLQGRDYGYTF.

This clone has just one count. This chain uses TRBV9 with TRBJ2-1, with D possibly TRBD1 on 5 matching bases. The CDR3 is made up of 16 amino acids. Germline V gives CDR1 SGDLS, CDR2 YYNGEE. The V and J ends lost 4 bases and 5 bases respectively, with 19 bases between them. CDR3 region: CASSPGQKRLDNEQFF. The DNA for the CDR3 is TGTGCCAGCAGCCCAGGACAAAAACGATTGGACAATGAGCAGTTCTTC.

The chain uses TRBV29-1 and TRBJ2-3, with a weak D call TRBD2 (6 bases). Between the trimmed V and J ends, which lost 1 base and 1 base, there was a span of 15 bases. The CDR3 has 16 amino acids. CDR1 is SQVTM, CDR2 ANQGSEA, per germline. This CDR3 reads CSVEGDAGTGTDTQYF. CDR3 DNA sequence: TGCAGCGTTGAAGGGGACGCGGGGACCGGCACAGATACGCAGTATTTT.

The sample holds one count of this clone. The chain recombines TRBV7-8 with TRBJ1-5, with D hard to call. Germline V gene lookup returns CDR1 SGHVS and CDR2 FQNEAQ. V lost 3 bases and J 6 bases, leaving 18 bases between the germline ends. The CDR3 runs to 16 residues. The DNA for the CDR3 is TGTGCCAGCAGCTTCCGACCAGCCACTACGGGTCAGCCCCAGCATTTT. This encodes CASSFRPATTGQPQHF. The entire variable domain, with the rest obtained from reference TRBV7-8 and TRBJ1-5, is as follows: GAGVSQSPRYKVAKRGQDVALRCDPISGHVSLFWYQQALGQGPEFLTYFQNEAQLDKSGLPSDRFFAERPEGSVSTLKIQRTQQEDSAVYLCASSFRPATTGQPQHFGDGTRLSIL.

In nucleotides, the CDR3 is TGTGCCAGCAGTTACCCCGGTCGAGGCACTGAAGCTTTCTTT. This codes for CASSYPGRGTEAFF. The V gene is TRBV2, the J gene TRBJ1-1; D is unresolved. The V gene's germline CDR1 is SNHLY and CDR2 FYNNEI. This CDR3 spans 14 amino acids. V shed 5 bases and J shed 4 bases, with 14 bases lying between them. The full variable domain, completed using reference TRBV2 and TRBJ1-1, is EPEVTQTPSHQVTQMGQEVILRCVPISNHLYFYWYRQILGQKVEFLVSFYNNEISEKSEIFDDQFSVERPDGSNFTLKIRSTKLEDSAMYFCASSYPGRGTEAFFGQGTRLTVV.

The gene calls are TRBV30 and TRBJ2-7; TRBD2 might be the D (6 bases). From germline, CDR1 is GTSNPN and CDR2 SVGIG (reference sequence). V lost 5 bases and J lost 0, with 11 bases in between. The CDR3 has 13 amino acids. The CDR3 loop reads CAWCPGLSYEQYF. The CDR3, as DNA: TGTGCCTGGTGCCCGGGACTCTCCTACGAGCAGTACTTC.

The gene calls are TRBV9 and TRBJ2-1; 10 nucleotides align to TRBD2. This CDR3 contains 15 residues. CDR1 SGDLS and CDR2 YYNGEE come from the germline V gene. After removal of 3 bases from V and 12 bases from J, the junction contained 12 bases not matched to a gene. Here the CDR3 reads CASSADSGGSVGQFF. Here the CDR3 DNA reads TGTGCCAGCAGCGCGGATAGCGGGGGGTCCGTTGGGCAGTTCTTC.

V gene TRBV5-4 combines with J gene TRBJ1-1, with D possibly being TRBD1 (6 bases). The length of the CDR3 is 14 residues. Germline loops: CDR1 SGHNT, CDR2 YYREEE (reference sequence). V lost 0 bases to trimming and J lost 4 bases, with 10 bases between them. CDR3 sequence reads: CASSLGQGFTEAFF. The CDR3 DNA sequence: TGTGCCAGCAGCTTGGGGCAGGGGTTCACTGAAGCTTTCTTT.

The chain carries TRBV5-4 and TRBJ2-7; D call uncertain. Trimming left V 0 bases short and J 0 bases short, with 4 bases between. Germline CDR1 and CDR2: SGHNT and YYREEE (reference sequence). This CDR3 contains 13 residues. CDR3 loop: CASSLGYSYEQYF. The CDR3 bases are TGTGCCAGCAGCTTGGGCTACTCCTACGAGCAGTACTTC. Complete variable domain (other parts from reference TRBV5-4 and TRBJ2-7): ETGVTQSPTHLIKTRGQQVTLRCSSQSGHNTVSWYQQALGQGPQFIFQYYREEENGRGNFPPRFSGLQFPNYSSELNVNALELDDSALYLCASSLGYSYEQYFGPGTRLTVT.

The CDR3 reads CASSSAETQYF. The CDR3 DNA reads TGTGCCAGCAGCTCCGCGGAGACCCAGTACTTC. The V gene is TRBV7-2, the J gene TRBJ2-5, with D uncertain. Germline CDR1 reads SGHTA; CDR2 reads FQGNSA. V lost 4 bases and J 5 bases, leaving 5 bases between the germline ends. The CDR3 is made up of 11 amino acids.

This chain uses TRBV6-5 with TRBJ1-2, with D uncertain. CDR3 length: 13 amino acids. Germline CDR1 and CDR2: MNHEY and SVGAGI. The V and J ends lost 0 bases and 7 bases respectively, with 9 bases between them. DNA for the CDR3: TGTGCCAGCAGTTACTCGAGGAGGGCTGGCTACACCTTC. It translates to CASSYSRRAGYTF.

This clone was detected once. CDR3 in DNA: TGTGCCAGCAGTTTACCTCAGACTTACAATGAGCAGTTCTTC. Protein product: CASSLPQTYNEQFF. The chain uses TRBV28 and TRBJ2-1, with D unresolved. Looked up from germline, CDR1 is MDHEN and CDR2 is SYDVKM. The V end lost 2 bases, the J end lost 4 bases, and 9 bases lay between the germline ends. The CDR3 runs 14 residues.

The rearrangement links TRBV6-6 to TRBJ1-2; 7 bases are a match to TRBD1. Unmatched junction bases numbered 9, after V lost 6 bases and J lost 8 bases. Germline V CDR1 and CDR2: MNHNY, SVGAGI (reference sequence). This CDR3 spans 13 amino acids. The CDR3 coding sequence is TGTGCCAGCAGCGAGGGGGCGCATCTAGGCTACACCTTC. Amino acid sequence: CASSEGAHLGYTF.

This chain joins TRBV6-1 and TRBJ1-1, with a weak D call TRBD1 (6 bases). Trimming removed 4 bases at V and 0 bases at J, with 15 bases between. This CDR3 contains 16 residues. In germline, CDR1 is MNHNS, CDR2 SASEGT. In nucleotides, the CDR3 is TGTGCCAGCAGTGCCCAGCCAGGGGTGATGAACACTGAAGCTTTCTTT. It translates to CASSAQPGVMNTEAFF.

The chain combines TRBV7-3 with TRBJ2-1; D is possibly TRBD2 (7 bases). CDR1 is SGHTA and CDR2 is FQGTGA in the germline V gene. V was pared by 5 bases and J by 9 bases, with 20 bases between. CDR3 length equals 15 residues. The CDR3 loop reads CASSPTAGGRGEQFF. The CDR3 region has the DNA TGTGCCAGCAGCCCAACTGCCGGGGGGCGGGGTGAGCAGTTCTTC.

This sequence joins TRBV6-5 and TRBJ2-7, with D tentatively TRBD2 (5 bases). CDR3 length: 16 residues. Germline V CDR1 and CDR2: MNHEY, SVGAGI. V gave up 4 bases and J gave up 1 base, with 17 bases separating them. The CDR3 DNA sequence: TGTGCCAGCAGTTCTAGAGAGGGTTTCGTATCCTACGAGCAGTACTTC. Amino acids: CASSSREGFVSYEQYF.

This clone was detected once. The chain uses TRBV2 and TRBJ2-3, with D possibly matching TRBD1 (6 bases). V was cut by 7 bases and J by 2 bases, with 22 bases left in between. There are 17 residues in the CDR3. CDR1 is SNHLY and CDR2 is FYNNEI in the germline V gene. The CDR3 DNA reads TGTGCCAGCACTTTCGACCGGGACACCGCTTTCACAGATACGCAGTATTTT. The encoded protein is CASTFDRDTAFTDTQYF.

The chain is built from TRBV5-1 and TRBJ1-4; 9 bases line up with TRBD1. With V trimmed by 4 bases and J by 7 bases, 8 bases remained unmatched. Germline V gene sequence: CDR1 SGHRS, CDR2 YFSETQ. The CDR3 is made up of 15 amino acids. CDR3: CASSLSGTGFEKLFF. The CDR3 DNA reads TGCGCCAGCAGCCTCTCCGGGACAGGGTTTGAAAAACTGTTTTTT.

The chain is built from TRBV5-4 and TRBJ2-2, with no clear D. From germline, CDR1 is SGHNT and CDR2 YYREEE (reference sequence). V lost 4 bases, J lost 2 bases, and 12 bases lay in between. The CDR3 has 15 residues. Written as DNA, the CDR3 is TGTGCCAGCAGCCTAAAGCGCCATAACACCGGGGAGCTGTTTTTT. Amino acids: CASSLKRHNTGELFF.

This clone was counted a few times. The genes are TRBV5-1 and TRBJ2-3; possibly TRBD1 for D (5 bases). V was shortened by 1 base and J by 5 bases, with 5 bases between the two germline ends. Per germline, CDR1 SGHRS and CDR2 YFSETQ. This CDR3 contains 12 residues. The CDR3 nucleotides are TGCGCCAGCAGCTTGAGGGGAGATACGCAGTATTTT. Encoded protein: CASSLRGDTQYF.

In this sample, this clone turned up once. The CDR3 DNA reads as TGCGCCAGCAGCCAAGAATCAAACAGGGAAAACTACGAGCAGTACTTC. Protein product: CASSQESNRENYEQYF. The V call is TRBV4-3, the J call TRBJ2-7; possibly TRBD1 for D (6 bases). The CDR3 runs 16 residues. Trimming stripped 0 bases from V and 3 bases from J, with 15 bases between. Germline V CDR1 and CDR2: LGHNA, YSLEER.

The genes are TRBV18 and TRBJ1-4, with D possibly TRBD1 on 5 matching bases. The germline CDR1 and CDR2 sequences are KGHSH and LQKENI. The CDR3 runs to 17 residues. Trimming took 0 bases from V and 4 from J, leaving 15 bases between them. The CDR3 loop is CASSPPELQGINEKLFF. The CDR3 DNA reads TGTGCCAGCTCACCACCGGAACTTCAGGGTATTAATGAAAAACTGTTTTTT. The full variable domain, in which reference TRBV18 and TRBJ1-4 provide the parts outside the CDR3, is NAGVMQNPRHLVRRRGQEARLRCSPMKGHSHVYWYRQLPEEGLKFMVYLQKENIIDESGMPKERFSAEFPKEGPSILRIQQVVRGDSAAYFCASSPPELQGINEKLFFGSGTQLSVL.